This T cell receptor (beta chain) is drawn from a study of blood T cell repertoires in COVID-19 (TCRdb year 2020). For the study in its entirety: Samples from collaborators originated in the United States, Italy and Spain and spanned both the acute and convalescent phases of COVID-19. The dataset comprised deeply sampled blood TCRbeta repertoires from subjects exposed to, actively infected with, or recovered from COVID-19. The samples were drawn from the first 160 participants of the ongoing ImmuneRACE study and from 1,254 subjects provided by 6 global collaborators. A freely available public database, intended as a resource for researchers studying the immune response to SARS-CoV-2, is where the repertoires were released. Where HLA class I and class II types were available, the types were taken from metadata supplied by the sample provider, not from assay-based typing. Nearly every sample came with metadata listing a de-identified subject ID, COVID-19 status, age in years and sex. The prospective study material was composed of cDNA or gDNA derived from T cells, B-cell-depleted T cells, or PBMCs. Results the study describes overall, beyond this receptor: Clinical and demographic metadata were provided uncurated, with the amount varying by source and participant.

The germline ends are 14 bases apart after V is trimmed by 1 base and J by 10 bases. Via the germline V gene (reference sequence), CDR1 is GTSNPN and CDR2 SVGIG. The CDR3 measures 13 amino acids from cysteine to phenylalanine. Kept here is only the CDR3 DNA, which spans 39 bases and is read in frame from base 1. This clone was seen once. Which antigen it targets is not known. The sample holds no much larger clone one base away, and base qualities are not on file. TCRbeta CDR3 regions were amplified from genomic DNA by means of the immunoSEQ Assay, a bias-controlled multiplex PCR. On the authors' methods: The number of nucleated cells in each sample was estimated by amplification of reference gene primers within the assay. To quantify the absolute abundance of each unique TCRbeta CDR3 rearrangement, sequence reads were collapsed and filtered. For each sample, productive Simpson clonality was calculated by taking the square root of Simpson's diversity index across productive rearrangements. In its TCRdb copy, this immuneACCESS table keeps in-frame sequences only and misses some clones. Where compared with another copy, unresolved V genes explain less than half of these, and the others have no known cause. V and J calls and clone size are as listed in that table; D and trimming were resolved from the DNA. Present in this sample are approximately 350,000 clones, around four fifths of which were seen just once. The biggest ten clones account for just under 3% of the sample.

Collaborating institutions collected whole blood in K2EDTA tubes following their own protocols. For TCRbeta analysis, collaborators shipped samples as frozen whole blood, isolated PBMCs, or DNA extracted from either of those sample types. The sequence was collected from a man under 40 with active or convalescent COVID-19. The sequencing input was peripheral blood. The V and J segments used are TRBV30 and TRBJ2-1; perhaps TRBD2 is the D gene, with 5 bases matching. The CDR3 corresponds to CAWSAPGQREQFF. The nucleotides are TGTGCCTGGAGTGCACCCGGGCAGCGGGAGCAGTTCTTC. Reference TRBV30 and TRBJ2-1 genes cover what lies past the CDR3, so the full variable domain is SQTIHQWPATLVQPVGSPLSLECTVEGTSNPNLYWYRQAAGRGLQLLFYSVGIGQISSEVPQNLSASRPQDRQFILSSKKLLLSDSGFYLCAWSAPGQREQFFGPGTRLTVL.